This TCR beta chain was retrieved from a study of blood T cells in healthy people across ages. Together with a sample-barcoded 5' primer, a J-beta primer mix was included in a second PCR lasting about 6 to 12 cycles. TCRdb passed the 5' RACE reads through MiXCR, listing each CDR3 protein once. Of some 710,000 distinct CDR3 sequences in the sample, over 20% are singletons; the top ten hold around a fifth. Only a few counts were recorded for this clonotype. V lost 4 bases and J 1 base, leaving 8 bases between the germline ends. CDR1 and CDR2 (germline): SGHRS, YFSETQ. This CDR3 spans 13 amino acids. Specimen: blood. This TCR was sampled from a man aged 70 or older in good health. The chain couples TRBV5-1 to TRBJ1-1; D call uncertain. The CDR3, as DNA: TGCGCCAGCAGCCATAGCTCGAACACTGAAGCTTTCTTT. Protein product: CASSHSSNTEAFF.